Shown below are 18 T cell receptor beta chains from a single sample sequenced in a study of blood T cell repertoires in COVID-19. Profiling relied on immunoSEQ multiplex PCR, and the TCRdb table lists in-frame clones only, not all of them. Of approximately 97,000 clones in the sample, about 89% were seen once. The sample was peripheral blood. All receptors derive from a human donor in a cohort sampled during active COVID-19.

The V and J genes are TRBV7-9 and TRBJ2-1; D is uncertain. Germline V gives CDR1 SEHNR, CDR2 FQNEAQ (reference sequence). V was clipped by 5 bases and J by 4 bases, with 3 bases between them. The CDR3 totals 11 residues. The CDR3 is CASSTYNEQFF. The CDR3 DNA sequence: TGTGCCAGCAGCACATACAATGAGCAGTTCTTC.

For this clone: The germline gene is not matched at one end of the junction; a read error may be the cause. This chain joins TRBV7-9 and TRBJ1-1; D is unclear. Germline V gives CDR1 SEHNR, CDR2 FQNEAQ (reference sequence). This CDR3 region has 15 residues. The CDR3 nucleotides read TGTGCCAGCAGCTTAGATACGTGGGGAGATCCGAGCTCTTCCTTT. Protein sequence: CASSLDTWGDPSSSF.

The chain uses TRBV10-3 and TRBJ2-3, with a weak D call TRBD2 (6 bases). Germline CDR1 and CDR2: ENHRY and SYGVKD. Deletions cut 3 bases from V and 2 bases from J, with 12 bases between. The CDR3 extends over 15 amino acids. The CDR3 protein is CAISDAGTYTDTQYF. Written as DNA, the CDR3 is TGTGCCATCAGTGACGCGGGGACCTACACAGATACGCAGTATTTT.

The rearrangement links TRBV9 to TRBJ2-1; 11 bases are shared with TRBD2. With V trimmed by 4 bases and J by 10 bases, 10 bases remained unmatched. The CDR3 has 15 residues. CDR1 is SGDLS, CDR2 YYNGEE, per germline. The chain's CDR3 is CASSFRGLAVYEQFF. The CDR3 region has the DNA TGTGCCAGCAGCTTCCGGGGACTAGCGGTGTACGAGCAGTTCTTC.

The gene calls are TRBV5-4 and TRBJ2-3; 9 bases are shared with TRBD2. Germline CDR1 is SGHNT and CDR2 is YYREEE (reference sequence). With 1 base clipped from V and 3 bases from J, the junction kept 3 bases outside the gene matches. The CDR3 consists of 15 residues. The CDR3 coding sequence is TGTGCCAGCAGCTTGCCTAGCGGGATTACAGATACGCAGTATTTT. This encodes CASSLPSGITDTQYF.

Comment on this clone: At one of its ends the junction is not consistent with the germline gene, which may arise from a read error. This chain links TRBV11-2 with TRBJ1-1; D not certain. Germline V gene lookup returns CDR1 SGHAT and CDR2 FQNNGV. CDR3 size: 8 residues. This CDR3 reads CASSLVTF. CDR3 DNA: TGTGCCAGCAGCTTAGTGACTTTT.

The chain recombines TRBV9 with TRBJ1-5; a weak D match, TRBD1 (5 bases). The CDR3 totals 14 residues. Germline CDR1 is SGDLS and CDR2 is YYNGEE. Between the trimmed V and J ends, which lost 0 bases and 6 bases, there was a span of 10 bases. CDR3 nucleotides: TGTGCCAGCAGCGTAGGGGTGCAGGGTCAGCCCCAGCATTTT. Encoded protein: CASSVGVQGQPQHF. Filled out from reference TRBV9 and TRBJ1-5, the complete variable domain reads DSGVTQTPKHLITATGQRVTLRCSPRSGDLSVYWYQQSLDQGLQFLIQYYNGEERAKGNILERFSAQQFPDLHSELNLSSLELGDSALYFCASSVGVQGQPQHFGDGTRLSIL.

The genes are TRBV9 and TRBJ1-5; D is unclear. V was trimmed by 4 bases and J by 0 bases, leaving 8 bases between them. The CDR3 covers 14 residues. Germline CDR1 and CDR2: SGDLS and YYNGEE. The CDR3 is CASSSGSSNQPQHF. The CDR3 DNA sequence: TGTGCCAGCAGCTCGGGATCTAGCAATCAGCCCCAGCATTTT.

This chain joins TRBV29-1 and TRBJ2-5; 8 nucleotides align to TRBD1. Germline trimming cut 6 bases from V and 4 bases from J; bases unmatched to any gene: 4. The CDR3 runs 12 residues. Germline V lookup: CDR1 SQVTM, CDR2 ANQGSEA. The CDR3 region has the DNA TGCAGCGTCGGACAGGGTGGAGAGACCCAGTACTTC. This gives the protein CSVGQGGETQYF.

V gene TRBV7-2 combines with J gene TRBJ2-3, with TRBD2 matching over 11 bases. The CDR3 consists of 17 residues. Germline assignment: CDR1 SGHTA and CDR2 FQGNSA. With 3 bases clipped from V and 2 bases from J, the junction kept 7 bases outside the gene matches. This CDR3 is CASSLGTSGDHTDTQYF. The CDR3 region has the DNA TGTGCCAGCAGCTTGGGGACTAGCGGAGACCACACAGATACGCAGTATTTT. Filled out from reference TRBV7-2 and TRBJ2-3, the complete variable domain reads GAGVSQSPSNKVTEKGKDVELRCDPISGHTALYWYRQSLGQGLEFLIYFQGNSAPDKSGLPSDRFSAERTGGSVSTLTIQRTQQEDSAVYLCASSLGTSGDHTDTQYFGPGTRLTVL.

The chain carries TRBV28 and TRBJ1-1, with a possible D match to TRBD1 (5 bases). The CDR3 consists of 17 residues. Trimming removed 3 bases at V and 4 bases at J, with 21 bases between. Germline CDR1 reads MDHEN; CDR2 reads SYDVKM. CDR3 loop: CASSFPLGGTPATEAFF. The CDR3 coding sequence is TGTGCCAGCAGTTTCCCGCTGGGGGGGACTCCGGCCACTGAAGCTTTCTTT.

The rearrangement uses TRBV11-2 and TRBJ2-3, with 13 bases aligning to TRBD2. Germline V CDR1 and CDR2: SGHAT, FQNNGV. The CDR3 is made up of 19 amino acids. V gave up 5 bases and J gave up 0 bases; unmatched junction bases: 11. In DNA form, the CDR3 reads TGTGCCAGCAGCGAATTAGGGGGGACTAGCGGGACTAGCACAGATACGCAGTATTTT. This codes for CASSELGGTSGTSTDTQYF.

The chain uses TRBV5-1 and TRBJ1-2; 10 bases align to TRBD1. CDR1 and CDR2 (germline): SGHRS, YFSETQ. V trimming: 6 bases; J trimming: 6 bases; junction bases outside the gene matches: 8. The CDR3 contains 14 residues. CDR3 region: CASTASGTGDGYTF. Here the CDR3 DNA reads TGCGCCAGCACCGCTTCTGGGACAGGGGATGGCTACACCTTC.

The chain couples TRBV5-1 to TRBJ2-2; 8 nucleotides agree with TRBD2. The length of the CDR3 is 16 residues. V lost 0 bases, J lost 0 bases, and 1 base stayed unmatched. CDR1 is SGHRS, CDR2 YFSETQ, per germline. The CDR3 loop is CASSLGLATNTGELFF. For the CDR3, the DNA is TGCGCCAGCAGCTTGGGACTAGCGACGAACACCGGGGAGCTGTTTTTT.

The gene calls are TRBV6-1 and TRBJ2-5; possible D gene TRBD2, 5 bases. The germline V gene has CDR1 MNHNS and CDR2 SASEGT. V was trimmed by 0 bases and J by 4 bases, leaving 12 bases between them. The CDR3 totals 15 residues. CDR3 in DNA: TGTGCCAGCAGTGAAGCTGGTAGCCGGGGAGAGACCCAGTACTTC. This encodes CASSEAGSRGETQYF.

V usage is TRBV6-6 and J usage is TRBJ1-5, with 8 bases aligning to TRBD1. There are 15 residues in the CDR3. The J segment lost 7 bases and the V segment lost 6 bases, leaving 11 bases of the junction unmatched. Germline CDR1 reads MNHNY; CDR2 reads SVGAGI (reference sequence). The DNA for the CDR3 is TGTGCCAGCAGCCCGGACAGGGCCCTCCGGCAGCCCCAGCATTTT. Translated: CASSPDRALRQPQHF.

The V call is TRBV4-1, the J call TRBJ2-3, with D possibly TRBD1 on 6 matching bases. This CDR3 contains 14 residues. Germline V gene data show CDR1 as MGHRA and CDR2 as YSYEKL. Trimming took 1 base from V and 5 from J, leaving 10 bases between them. In DNA form, the CDR3 reads TGCGCCAGCAGCCAAGGGGGGCGCCAAGATACGCAGTATTTT. This gives the protein CASSQGGRQDTQYF.

This chain uses TRBV27 with TRBJ1-1; TRBD1 aligns across 7 bases. There are 15 residues in the CDR3. The germline V gene has CDR1 MNHEY and CDR2 SMNVEV (reference sequence). The V gene end was trimmed by 2 bases and the J gene end by 5 bases; junction bases not matched to a gene: 8. CDR3 sequence reads: CASSLKRQGVTEAFF. In DNA, the CDR3 is TGTGCCAGCAGTTTAAAAAGACAGGGCGTAACTGAAGCTTTCTTT.